This T cell receptor (beta chain) appears in the sequencing data of a study of T cells in Graves' hyperthyroidism and ophthalmopathy. For Graves' hyperthyroidism to be stable, ophthalmopathy could not progress within 18 months. Notes on the study in general: Expanded thyroid clonotypes (above 0.001) were mostly also found in blood.

TCR beta CDR3 regions were amplified from RNA transcripts. TCR CDR3 regions were first amplified by RT-PCR with HTBI primers. TCRdb redid the calling of the multiplex PCR reads with MiXCR, one entry per CDR3 protein. This sample has under 400,000 distinct CDR3 sequences, with under 15% found just once. Details on this clonotype: Its antigen remains unknown.

V dropped 4 bases and J dropped 4; count of bases not matched to a gene: 15. Per germline, CDR1 SNHLY and CDR2 FYNNEI. The CDR3 covers 18 residues. The rearrangement links TRBV2 to TRBJ2-3; 9 bases match TRBD1. Sequenced material: blood. The TCR comes from a woman in her late teens or twenties with Graves' hyperthyroidism. Here the CDR3 reads CASSVRDAGQGQSDTQYF. As DNA, the CDR3 is TGTGCCAGCAGTGTCCGAGATGCGGGACAGGGCCAGTCAGATACGCAGTATTTT.